This passage covers 5 T cell receptor beta chains from one sample sequenced in a study of T cell clonality in common variable immunodeficiency. Study findings and constraints: Common variable immunodeficiency TCR beta sequences reportedly had fewer deletions and N-nucleotide insertions.

Antigen specificity for these receptors is unknown. Clones were sequenced by immunoSEQ multiplex PCR, and TCRdb holds only the in-frame ones, with some missing. Listed here are about 33,000 clones without any singletons, the top ten holding less than 8%. Source material: peripheral blood mononuclear cells. These receptors were obtained from a human donor with common variable immunodeficiency.

This clone was observed many times. The part of the CDR3 DNA that was read is TGTGCCAGCAGCTTTTCAGGTGGAAACACC. The encoded protein is CASSFSGGNT. Given in full, the CDR3 is CASSFSGGNTIYF. The V gene is TRBV7-2, the J gene TRBJ1-3; D gene uncertain. The read terminates 3 residues ahead of where the CDR3 ends, so the germline J gene completes it. V was pared by 3 bases and J by 3 bases, with 6 bases between. CDR3 size: 13 residues. Germline-derived CDR1 and CDR2 are SGHTA and FQGNSA.

About this clone itself: The CDR3 is cut off 3 residues early in the read; its end comes from the germline J gene. J is TRBJ2-3 and V is TRBV7-6, with D perhaps matching TRBD1 (8 bases). The germline V gene encodes CDR1 SGHVS and CDR2 FNYEAQ. The length of the CDR3 is 18 residues. V lost 8 bases and J 7 bases, leaving 31 bases between the germline ends. CDR3 protein: CASGGGDRSNTRSNTQYF. The CDR3 bases that were read are TGTGCCAGCGGAGGGGGGGACAGGTCCAATACGCGATCCAATACG.

This clone was observed at least ten times. The read falls 3 residues short of the CDR3 end, and the missing part is taken from the germline J gene. This chain uses TRBV7-2 with TRBJ2-5; TRBD1 matches at 7 bases. Germline V gives CDR1 SGHTA, CDR2 FQGNSA. The trim removed 2 bases at V and 2 bases at J, leaving 5 bases unmatched. There are 15 residues in the CDR3. This CDR3 reads CASSLRQGGQETQYF. Partial CDR3 DNA: TGTGCCAGCAGCTTACGACAGGGTGGGCAAGAGACC.

This clone has more than one count but fewer than ten. The read ends 3 residues shy of where the CDR3 ends; the end is completed using the germline J gene. The sample holds other DNA sequences that translate to the same CDR3. The chain carries TRBV18 and TRBJ2-1, with TRBD1 identical over 8 bases. Germline CDR1 reads KGHSH; CDR2 reads LQKENI. V trimming: 3 bases; J trimming: 9 bases; junction bases outside the gene matches: 13. The CDR3 has 16 amino acids. CDR3 sequence: CASSPMDRVGVSEQFF. The sequenced part of the CDR3 DNA is TGTGCCAGCTCACCCATGGACAGGGTCGGGGTTAGTGAG.

The covered CDR3 bases are TGCGCCAGCAGCCCTACGACTAGCGACTACAATGAG. Its translation is CASSPTTSDYNE. The complete CDR3 protein is CASSPTTSDYNEQFF. The chain has TRBV5-1 and TRBJ2-1, with 8 bases lining up with TRBD2. The CDR3 extends 3 residues past the end of the read, so its final part is completed from the germline J gene. The germline gives CDR1 SGHRS, CDR2 YFSETQ. With 4 bases clipped from V and 3 bases from J, the junction kept 6 bases outside the gene matches. The CDR3 consists of 15 residues.